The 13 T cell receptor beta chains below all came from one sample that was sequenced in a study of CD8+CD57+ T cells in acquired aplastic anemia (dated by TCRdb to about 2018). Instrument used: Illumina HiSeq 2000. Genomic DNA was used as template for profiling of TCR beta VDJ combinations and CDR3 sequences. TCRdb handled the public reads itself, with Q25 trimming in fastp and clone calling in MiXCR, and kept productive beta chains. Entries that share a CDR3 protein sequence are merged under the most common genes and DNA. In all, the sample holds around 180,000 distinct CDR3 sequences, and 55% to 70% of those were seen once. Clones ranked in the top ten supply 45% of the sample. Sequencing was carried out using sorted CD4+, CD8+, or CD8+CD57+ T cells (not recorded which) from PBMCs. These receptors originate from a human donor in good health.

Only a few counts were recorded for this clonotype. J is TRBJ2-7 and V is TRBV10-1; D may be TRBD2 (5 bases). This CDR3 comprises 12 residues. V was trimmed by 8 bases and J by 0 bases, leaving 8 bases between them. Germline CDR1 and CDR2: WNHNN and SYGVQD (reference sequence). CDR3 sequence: CASGETSYEQYF. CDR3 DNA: TGCGCCAGCGGGGAGACCTCCTACGAGCAGTACTTC.

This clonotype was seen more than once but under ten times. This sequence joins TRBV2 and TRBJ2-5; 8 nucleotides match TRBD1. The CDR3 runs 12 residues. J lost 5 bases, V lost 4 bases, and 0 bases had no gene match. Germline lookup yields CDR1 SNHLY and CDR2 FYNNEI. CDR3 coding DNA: TGTGCCAGCAGTGCAGGGGGCGAGACCCAGTACTTC. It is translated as CASSAGGETQYF. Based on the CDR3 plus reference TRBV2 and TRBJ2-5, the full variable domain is EPEVTQTPSHQVTQMGQEVILRCVPISNHLYFYWYRQILGQKVEFLVSFYNNEISEKSEIFDDQFSVERPDGSNFTLKIRSTKLEDSAMYFCASSAGGETQYFGPGTRLLVL.

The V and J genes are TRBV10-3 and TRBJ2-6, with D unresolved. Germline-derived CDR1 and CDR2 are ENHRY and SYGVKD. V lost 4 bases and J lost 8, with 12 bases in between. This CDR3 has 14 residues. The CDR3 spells CAISGGSGPNVLTF. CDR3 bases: TGTGCCATCAGTGGGGGATCCGGGCCCAACGTCCTGACTTTC.

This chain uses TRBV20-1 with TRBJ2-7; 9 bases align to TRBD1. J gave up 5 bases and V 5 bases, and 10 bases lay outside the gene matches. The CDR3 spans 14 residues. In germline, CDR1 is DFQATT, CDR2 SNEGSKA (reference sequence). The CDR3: CSAPNRDRADEQYF. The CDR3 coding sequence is TGCAGTGCTCCGAACCGGGACAGGGCAGACGAGCAGTACTTC.

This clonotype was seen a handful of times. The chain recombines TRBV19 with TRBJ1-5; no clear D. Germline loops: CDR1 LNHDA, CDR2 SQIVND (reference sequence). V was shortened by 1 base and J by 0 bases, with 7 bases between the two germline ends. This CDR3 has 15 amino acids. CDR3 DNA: TGTGCCAGTAGTATAGGGCGGGGTAGCAATCAGCCCCAGCATTTT. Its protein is CASSIGRGSNQPQHF.

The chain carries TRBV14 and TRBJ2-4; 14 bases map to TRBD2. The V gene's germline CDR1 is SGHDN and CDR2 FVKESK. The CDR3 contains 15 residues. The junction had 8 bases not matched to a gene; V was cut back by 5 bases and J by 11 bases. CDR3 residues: CASSTGLAGGGVQYF. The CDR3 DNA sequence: TGTGCCAGCAGCACAGGACTAGCGGGAGGAGGGGTTCAGTACTTC.

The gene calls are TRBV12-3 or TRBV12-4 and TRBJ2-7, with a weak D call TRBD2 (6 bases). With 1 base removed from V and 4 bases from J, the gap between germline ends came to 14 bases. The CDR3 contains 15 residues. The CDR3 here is CASSLGAGLLYEQYF. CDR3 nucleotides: TGTGCCAGCAGTTTAGGGGCGGGGCTTCTTTACGAGCAGTACTTC.

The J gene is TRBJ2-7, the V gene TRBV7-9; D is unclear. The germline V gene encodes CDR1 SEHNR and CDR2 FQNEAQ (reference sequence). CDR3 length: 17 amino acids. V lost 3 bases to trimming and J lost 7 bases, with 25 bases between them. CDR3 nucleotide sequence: TGTGCCAGCAGCTTGCGTACGGCTCTAAGCTCCTACAATGAGCAGTACTTC. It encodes CASSLRTALSSYNEQYF.

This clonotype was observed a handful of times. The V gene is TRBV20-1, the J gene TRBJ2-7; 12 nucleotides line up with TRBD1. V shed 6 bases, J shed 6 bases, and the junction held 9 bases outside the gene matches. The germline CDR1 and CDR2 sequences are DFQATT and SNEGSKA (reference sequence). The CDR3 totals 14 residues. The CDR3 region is CSALGGTGGIEQYF. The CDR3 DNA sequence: TGCAGTGCCCTAGGAGGGACAGGGGGCATCGAGCAGTACTTC.

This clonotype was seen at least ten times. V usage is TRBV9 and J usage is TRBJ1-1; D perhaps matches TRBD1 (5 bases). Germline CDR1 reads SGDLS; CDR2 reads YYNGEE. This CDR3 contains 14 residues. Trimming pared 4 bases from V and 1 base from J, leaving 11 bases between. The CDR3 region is CASSRGEPNTEAFF. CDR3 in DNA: TGTGCCAGCAGCAGGGGTGAACCGAACACTGAAGCTTTCTTT.

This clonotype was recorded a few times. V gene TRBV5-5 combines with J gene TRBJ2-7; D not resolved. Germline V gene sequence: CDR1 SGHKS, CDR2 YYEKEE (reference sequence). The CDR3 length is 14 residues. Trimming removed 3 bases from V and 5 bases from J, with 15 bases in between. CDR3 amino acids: CASSSEPGRNEQYF. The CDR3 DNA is TGTGCCAGCAGCTCGGAGCCGGGTAGGAACGAGCAGTACTTC.

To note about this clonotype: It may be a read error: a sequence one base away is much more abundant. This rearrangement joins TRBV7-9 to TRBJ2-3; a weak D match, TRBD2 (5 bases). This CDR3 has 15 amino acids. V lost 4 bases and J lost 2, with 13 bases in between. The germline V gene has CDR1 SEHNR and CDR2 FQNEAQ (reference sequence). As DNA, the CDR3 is TGTGCCAGCAGCTCCCGGACTGGAAACACAGATACGCAGTATTTT. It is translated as CASSSRTGNTDTQYF.

This chain's CDR3 is CASSEDSYYEQYF. The CDR3 DNA is TGTGCCAGCAGTGAGGACTCCTACTACGAGCAGTACTTC. The chain combines TRBV2 with TRBJ2-7; possible D gene TRBD2, 5 bases. Germline V gene lookup returns CDR1 SNHLY and CDR2 FYNNEI. CDR3 length: 13 amino acids. The V end was cut by 3 bases, the J end by 3 bases, with 9 bases between.